Reported below is one T cell receptor beta chain. Its antigen remains unidentified. The sample belongs to a study of blood T cells in healthy people across ages. Study-level results: Higher diversity, along with more naive CD4+ cells, distinguished long-lived donors from aged donors.

Germline V lookup: CDR1 SGHAT, CDR2 FQNNGV. The CDR3 totals 14 residues. Sample-barcoded 5' priming and a J-beta primer mix drove a second PCR of about 7 to 11 cycles. TCRdb processed the 5' RACE reads anew with MiXCR; each CDR3 protein has one entry. The sample includes 780,000 or so distinct CDR3 sequences, 20% to 25% seen only once; the top ten take 3.7%. Another study also made use of these data, one on T cells of mothers and their children. As reported in that work: Unrelated mother-child pairs always had slightly, but never significantly, lower normalized overlap than related pairs.

The chain is built from TRBV11-2 and TRBJ2-5; TRBD2 matches at 9 bases. The J call could be wrong; TRBJ2-1 is a better fit for the DNA end. What was sequenced was blood. The sequence was collected from a boy between 10 and 17 years old in good health. CDR3 sequence (DNA): TGTGGCCCGGGGCCGGCGGGAGGGCCCAATGAGCAGTTCTTC. It specifies CGPGPAGGPNEQFF.